Following are 7 T cell receptor beta chains from one sample sequenced in a study of blood T cell repertoires in COVID-19. The data were produced by immunoSEQ multiplex PCR, yet TCRdb's version contains in-frame clones alone and is incomplete. The repertoire has 110,000 to 150,000 clones, approximately 90% of them found once; the top ten carry 3.5% to 4.5%. Sequencing was carried out using peripheral blood. The receptor set was obtained from a woman between 40 and 50 years old with acute or convalescent COVID-19.

The chain carries TRBV3-1 (or the pseudogene TRBV3-2) and TRBJ1-1; no clear D gene. The germline V and J ends were trimmed by 2 bases and 7 bases, with 14 bases remaining between them. Germline-derived CDR1 and CDR2 are LGHDT and YNNKEL (reference sequence). The CDR3 length is 14 residues. The CDR3 protein is CASSQSGVLGEAFF. CDR3 nucleotides: TGTGCCAGCAGCCAATCCGGGGTATTAGGTGAAGCTTTCTTT.

The V gene is TRBV9, the J gene TRBJ2-1; 14 positions agree with TRBD2. J gave up 8 bases and V 2 bases, and 6 bases lay outside the gene matches. This CDR3 spans 16 amino acids. The germline V gene has CDR1 SGDLS and CDR2 YYNGEE. The CDR3 sequence: CASSVRGLAGGHEQFF. The CDR3, as DNA: TGTGCCAGCAGCGTCCGCGGACTAGCGGGGGGTCATGAGCAGTTCTTC. The whole variable domain, remainder taken from reference TRBV9 and TRBJ2-1, is DSGVTQTPKHLITATGQRVTLRCSPRSGDLSVYWYQQSLDQGLQFLIQYYNGEERAKGNILERFSAQQFPDLHSELNLSSLELGDSALYFCASSVRGLAGGHEQFFGPGTRLTVL.

The rearrangement links TRBV6-5 to TRBJ1-2, with D possibly matching TRBD1 (6 bases). CDR3 length: 14 amino acids. CDR1 and CDR2 from the germline V gene are MNHEY and SVGAGI. V lost 8 bases, J lost 4 bases, and 17 bases lay in between. CDR3 region: CASRPAQGPYGYTF. CDR3 nucleotide sequence: TGTGCCAGCCGGCCGGCACAGGGTCCCTATGGCTACACCTTC.

About this clone: Other DNA sequences of this sample code for an identical CDR3. V is TRBV24-1 and J is TRBJ1-5, with 7 bases lining up with TRBD1. Germline lookup yields CDR1 KGHDR and CDR2 SFDVKD. The CDR3 covers 17 residues. V was clipped by 2 bases and J by 3 bases; unmatched bases: 9. CDR3 region: CATSDSRTGPLNQPQHF. DNA for the CDR3: TGTGCCACCAGTGATTCCAGGACAGGCCCGCTCAATCAGCCCCAGCATTTT.

The V call is TRBV5-1, the J call TRBJ1-2; 7 bases match TRBD1. J was trimmed by 2 bases and V by 4 bases; bases with no gene match: 8. The CDR3 runs to 15 residues. Germline lookup yields CDR1 SGHRS and CDR2 YFSETQ. The CDR3 loop reads CASSLLWDSNYGYTF. The DNA for the CDR3 is TGCGCCAGCAGCCTCCTATGGGACAGCAACTATGGCTACACCTTC.

The rearrangement joins TRBV7-6 to TRBJ1-1; 7 nucleotides line up with TRBD1. Germline assignment: CDR1 SGHVS and CDR2 FNYEAQ. V trimming: 5 bases; J trimming: 7 bases; junction bases outside the gene matches: 7. The length of the CDR3 is 13 residues. The CDR3 sequence is CASSPDRFLEAFF. The CDR3 bases are TGTGCCAGCAGCCCGGACAGGTTCCTTGAAGCTTTCTTT.

CDR3 in amino acids: CASSNLAGGGYEQYF. The CDR3 DNA follows: TGTGCCAGCAGTAACCTAGCGGGAGGTGGCTACGAGCAGTACTTC. The chain combines TRBV6-5 with TRBJ2-7, with 11 bases identical to TRBD2. V lost 5 bases and J lost 3; bases outside the gene matches: 6. This CDR3 is built from 15 residues. The germline gives CDR1 MNHEY, CDR2 SVGAGI.